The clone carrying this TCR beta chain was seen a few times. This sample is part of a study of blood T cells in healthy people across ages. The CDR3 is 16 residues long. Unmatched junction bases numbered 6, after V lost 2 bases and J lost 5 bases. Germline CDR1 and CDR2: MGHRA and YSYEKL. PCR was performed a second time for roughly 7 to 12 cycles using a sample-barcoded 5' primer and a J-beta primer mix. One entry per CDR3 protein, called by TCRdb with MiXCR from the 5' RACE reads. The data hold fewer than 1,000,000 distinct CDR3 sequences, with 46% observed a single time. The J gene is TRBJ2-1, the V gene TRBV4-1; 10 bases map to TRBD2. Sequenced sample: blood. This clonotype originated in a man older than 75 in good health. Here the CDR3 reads CASSQHLAGADNEQFF. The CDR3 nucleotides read TGCGCCAGCAGCCAACATCTAGCGGGAGCTGACAATGAGCAGTTCTTC.